This T cell receptor beta chain was captured by sequencing in a study of blood T cell repertoires in COVID-19 (dated by TCRdb to the early 2020s). About the investigation overall: Collaborator samples came from the United States, Italy and Spain and covered acute and convalescent phases of COVID-19. HLA class I and class II types, where available, came from metadata supplied by the sample provider rather than from assay-based typing. The prospective study material was composed of cDNA or gDNA derived from T cells, B-cell-depleted T cells, or PBMCs. The dataset comprised deeply sampled blood TCRbeta repertoires from subjects exposed to, actively infected with, or recovered from COVID-19. The repertoires were released in a freely available public database intended as a resource for research on the immune response to SARS-CoV-2. Samples came from the ongoing ImmuneRACE study (first 160 participants) plus 1,254 subjects from 6 global collaborators. A de-identified subject ID, COVID-19 status, age in years and sex were almost always included in the sample metadata. Study-wide conclusions, independent of this receptor: Clinical and demographic metadata were provided uncurated, with the amount varying by source and participant.

Collaborating institutions collected whole blood in K2EDTA tubes following their own protocols. For TCRbeta analysis, collaborator samples were shipped as frozen whole blood, as isolated PBMCs, or as DNA extracted from either sample type. The immunoSEQ Assay, a bias-controlled multiplex PCR, was used to amplify TCRbeta CDR3 regions from genomic DNA. Processing in the source paper ran as follows. Nucleated cell counts per sample were estimated from amplification of reference gene primers within the assay. To quantify the absolute abundance of each unique TCRbeta CDR3 rearrangement, sequence reads were collapsed and filtered. For each sample, productive Simpson clonality was calculated as the square root of Simpson's diversity index over productive rearrangements. Not all clones reach the TCRdb copy of this immuneACCESS table, which keeps in-frame sequences only. Checked studies attribute under half of the gap to unresolved V genes and leave the rest unexplained. V, J and clone size are taken as reported in that table, and D and trimming were inferred from the DNA itself. Present in this sample are about 44,000 clones, around 80% of which were seen just once. Roughly 47% of the sample lies in the top ten.

As to this clone: Its antigen is not yet known. The sample holds no much larger clone one base away, and base qualities are not on file.

The junction shows trimming of 8 bases on V and 1 base on J, and the gene matches do not reach 6 bases of it. CDR1 SEHNR and CDR2 FQNEAQ were looked up in the germline V gene (reference sequence). From the cysteine up to the phenylalanine, the CDR3 has a length of 15 residues. Kept here is only the CDR3 DNA, which spans 45 bases and is read in frame from base 1. Sequencing was done on a sample of peripheral blood. The TCR was taken from a human donor in a cohort sampled during active COVID-19. Rearrangement joined TRBV7-9 to TRBJ2-2, with 8 junctional bases fitting TRBD2. DNA sequence: TGTGCCAGCCAAACGGGGGGGGTGAACACCGGGGAGCTGTTTTTT. Protein translation: CASQTGGVNTGELFF.